This TCR beta chain was sequenced during a study of T cell responses to AZD1222 COVID-19 vaccine. Overall study results and limits: Dominant CD4 TCR responses targeted spike regions 160-218 and 743-854. Close to half of spike-specific TCRs reportedly recognize unmutated variant regions. Females outnumbered males among donors, who were mostly white British; clonal diversity was possibly underestimated. No repertoire was sampled before or during the peak T cell response, only after it.

The table came from immunoSEQ multiplex PCR; TCRdb's copy has only in-frame clones and leaves some out. The sample contains approximately 200,000 clones, 94% of which appear only once. For this clone: The antigen remains unidentified.

Trimming left V 4 bases short and J 3 bases short, with 15 bases between. The length of the CDR3 is 15 residues. Germline CDR1 LNHDA, CDR2 SQIVND (reference sequence). The chain couples TRBV19 to TRBJ1-2; D call uncertain. The clonotype comes from an adult who received the MenACWY meningococcal vaccine as a control. The material was peripheral blood, obtained 28 days after the second dose of the MenACWY control vaccine. The CDR3 loop is CASSKDPSGHYGYTF. The CDR3 DNA reads TGTGCCAGTAGTAAAGATCCCAGCGGTCACTATGGCTACACCTTC.